The rows below give T cell receptor beta chains drawn from one sample of a study of post-analysis software for immune sequencing data. TCRdb analysed the PCR reads with MiXCR anew, one entry per CDR3 protein. The sample records hundreds of thousands of distinct CDR3 sequences, around 47% being singletons. Material for sequencing was blood. The source is a girl between 10 and 17 years old with multiple sclerosis. The CDR3 runs from the conserved cysteine through the conserved F or W. The D gene is left open where the match is weak. Clone sizes are given selectively: once, few, many, or a class where the clone is expanded.

d_call j_call v_call clone_size cdr3_aa cdr3_nt
NA TRBJ2-5 TRBV3-1 NA CASSQAGLGPEQYF TGTGCCAGCAGCCAAGCTGGTCTGGGTCCTGAGCAGTACTTC
NA TRBJ1-5 TRBV24-1 NA CATSDRGYQPQHF TGTGCCACCAGTGATCGGGGTTATCAGCCCCAGCATTTT
NA TRBJ1-6 TRBV4-1 few CASSQVPGASESPLHF TGCGCCAGCAGCCAAGTCCCCGGAGCCTCGGAGTCACCCCTCCACTTT
NA TRBJ2-1 TRBV10-3 few CAISEPNRGNEQFF TGTGCCATCAGTGAGCCGAATCGAGGGAATGAGCAGTTCTTC
TRBD2 TRBJ2-7 TRBV10-3 NA CAISEREDFEQYF TGTGCCATCAGTGAGCGGGAGGACTTCGAGCAGTACTTC
NA TRBJ2-1 TRBV20-1 few CSAEGDTEQFF TGCAGTGCGGAGGGGGATACTGAGCAGTTCTTC
NA TRBJ2-1 TRBV21-1 NA CARETDPSYNEQFF TGTGCCAGAGAGACAGACCCTTCTTACAATGAGCAGTTCTTC
TRBD1 TRBJ1-1 TRBV29-1 NA CIAEGNRGRNTEAFF TGCATCGCTGAAGGTAACAGGGGGAGGAACACTGAAGCTTTCTTT
NA TRBJ2-7 TRBV20-1 NA CSARDRGGSYEQYF TGCAGTGCTAGAGATAGGGGGGGTAGCTACGAGCAGTACTTC
TRBD1 TRBJ1-2 TRBV6-1 NA CASSKTGGAGKDYGYTF TGTGCCAGCAGTAAGACAGGGGGCGCTGGAAAAGACTATGGCTACACCTTC
TRBD2 TRBJ2-1 TRBV4-1 many CASSQGLAGGVGEQFF TGCGCCAGCAGCCAAGGACTAGCGGGAGGGGTCGGTGAGCAGTTCTTC
TRBD2 TRBJ2-1 TRBV11-2 NA CASSYGTSGSEQFF TGTGCCAGCAGCTACGGGACTAGCGGGTCCGAGCAGTTCTTC
TRBD1 TRBJ2-5 TRBV2 NA CASSPGQGSWETQYF TGTGCCAGCAGCCCCGGACAGGGGTCGTGGGAGACCCAGTACTTC
NA TRBJ2-7 TRBV12-3/TRBV12-4 NA CASSPSKSVHEQYF TGTGCCAGCAGTCCCTCAAAATCGGTCCACGAGCAGTACTTC
TRBD1 TRBJ1-1 TRBV12-3/TRBV12-4 NA CASTATGETEAFF TGTGCCAGCACCGCCACAGGGGAAACTGAAGCTTTCTTT
TRBD1 TRBJ2-3 TRBV5-1 few CASSDRGRGGTDTQYF TGCGCCAGCAGCGACAGGGGGCGCGGCGGTACAGATACGCAGTATTTT
TRBD1 TRBJ2-1 TRBV25-1 NA CASSESGQGYSEQFF TGTGCCAGCAGTGAATCGGGACAGGGATATAGTGAGCAGTTCTTC
NA TRBJ2-3 TRBV7-2 few CASSPQSSPSTDTQYF TGTGCCAGCAGCCCCCAATCTTCCCCTAGCACAGATACGCAGTATTTT
TRBD1 TRBJ1-4 TRBV30 NA CAWRSGGQGAGKLFF TGTGCCTGGCGGTCCGGGGGACAGGGGGCTGGGAAACTGTTTTTT
NA TRBJ2-7 TRBV12-3/TRBV12-4 NA CASSLRGRQQYF TGTGCCAGCAGTTTAAGAGGGCGACAGCAGTACTTC
NA TRBJ1-2 TRBV4-1 few CASSQGMRGYGYTF TGCGCCAGCAGCCAAGGAATGAGAGGGTATGGCTACACCTTC
NA TRBJ2-2 TRBV12-3/TRBV12-4 NA CASSLGQGLNTGELFF TGTGCCAGCAGTTTGGGGCAGGGATTGAACACCGGGGAGCTGTTTTTT
TRBD1 TRBJ1-6 TRBV2 few CASDPSGTGGNSPLHF TGTGCCAGCGACCCCTCCGGGACAGGGGGGAATTCACCCCTCCACTTT
NA TRBJ2-7 TRBV29-1 NA CSVAGQTTYEQYF TGCAGCGTCGCCGGACAGACCACCTACGAGCAGTACTTC
TRBD2 TRBJ2-7 TRBV12-3/TRBV12-4 NA CASRVAGGGYEQYF TGTGCCAGCAGGGTAGCGGGGGGCGGCTACGAGCAGTACTTC
TRBD1 TRBJ2-7 TRBV6-5 few CASWTGGPYEQYF TGTGCCAGTTGGACAGGGGGCCCCTACGAGCAGTACTTC
TRBD2 TRBJ2-1 TRBV5-5 few CASSSSLGSGPGGNEQFF TGTGCCAGCAGCTCGTCCTTGGGTAGCGGGCCCGGGGGGAATGAGCAGTTCTTC
NA TRBJ1-1 TRBV12-3/TRBV12-4 NA CASSHRRWDPEAFF TGTGCCAGCAGTCACCGAAGGTGGGATCCTGAAGCTTTCTTT
NA TRBJ1-4 TRBV7-2 few CASSFQGEKLFF TGTGCCAGCAGCTTCCAGGGGGAAAAACTGTTTTTT
TRBD2 TRBJ2-7 TRBV12-3/TRBV12-4 NA CASSPKLGLAIYEQYF TGTGCCAGCAGTCCGAAGTTGGGACTAGCGATATACGAGCAGTACTTC
TRBD2 TRBJ2-7 TRBV6-6 few CASSGLAGGRAYEQYF TGTGCCAGCAGCGGACTAGCGGGAGGGCGAGCCTACGAGCAGTACTTC
TRBD2 TRBJ2-3 TRBV29-1 NA CSVEGLTSGNTDTQYF TGCAGCGTTGAGGGCTTAACTAGCGGGAACACAGATACGCAGTATTTT
TRBD1 TRBJ2-5 TRBV10-3 NA CAISESLTGVQETQYF TGTGCCATCAGTGAGTCTCTGACAGGGGTGCAGGAGACCCAGTACTTC
NA TRBJ2-1 TRBV27 NA CASSKPQGDEQFF TGTGCCAGCAGTAAACCACAGGGCGATGAGCAGTTCTTC
NA TRBJ1-2 TRBV29-1 NA CSVSSTQHGYTF TGCAGCGTTTCCTCGACCCAGCATGGTTACACCTTC
TRBD2 TRBJ2-3 TRBV12-3/TRBV12-4 once CASSPSTSHIRRVTDTQYF TGTGCCAGCAGTCCCTCGACTAGCCACATACGGCGGGTCACAGATACGCAGTATTTT
NA TRBJ1-5 TRBV5-8 NA CASSLALGQKNQPQHF TGTGCCAGCAGCTTGGCCCTGGGTCAGAAAAATCAGCCCCAGCATTTT